This T cell receptor (beta chain) was recovered during a study of blood T cell repertoires in COVID-19. About the research overall: From the United States, Italy and Spain came samples of acute and convalescent COVID-19. Sample material is recorded as cDNA or gDNA derived from T cells, B-cell-depleted T cells, or PBMCs.

Study processing details: Nucleated cell counts were estimated from reference gene primer amplification. Sequenced by immunoSEQ multiplex PCR; TCRdb stores in-frame clones only, minus some. Clonal size and the V and J genes are those of that table, whereas D and trimming came from the DNA. The sample lists about 240,000 clones; around 86% were seen once. CDR3 length equals 13 residues. Trimming took off 0 bases at V and 2 bases at J, with 5 bases between the two ends. Germline loops: CDR1 KGHSH, CDR2 LQKENI. The sequence was obtained from a woman between 70 and 85 years old with active or convalescent COVID-19. This chain joins TRBV18 and TRBJ2-7; no reliable D call. Sequenced input: peripheral blood. The chain's CDR3 is CASSPPQTYEQYF. CDR3 DNA: TGTGCCAGCTCACCACCCCAGACCTACGAGCAGTACTTC.